This T cell receptor (beta chain) emerged from a study of shared clonotypes between healthy human individuals. As for the study in general: Aged 18 to 49, the donors were a couple of women and three men.

Concerning this clone: Its specificity is unknown.

Naive CD8 cells lacked CD45RO and underwent positive selection for CCR7, leaving out terminally differentiated effector memory CD45RA+ cells. General study results and limits: Few donors restricted represented genetic and exposure-history diversity. Naive subsets usually exceeded memory subsets in estimated richness.

The run depth of the assay was deep. Data came from immunoSEQ multiplex PCR; TCRdb stores just in-frame clones and leaves some out. Of 500,000 to 700,000 clones listed, approximately 95% are singletons. The CDR3 consists of 14 residues. The V gene lost 0 bases and the J gene lost 6 bases, with 11 bases spanning the gap. This TCR was sampled from a woman aged 25 to 39 in good health. The chain uses TRBV5-3 and TRBJ2-3; TRBD1 is a possible D gene (5 bases). TRBV5-3 is placed among ORFs of uncertain function. The sample comprised naive CD8+ T cells sorted from blood. This CDR3 reads CARSLEGLWDTQYF. The CDR3 DNA reads TGTGCCAGAAGCTTGGAGGGGCTCTGGGATACGCAGTATTTT.